What follows are 14 T cell receptor beta chains derived from one specimen sequenced in a study of OX40 agonist ivuxolimab in advanced cancers. Some clones are missing from TCRdb's copy, which holds only in-frame ones; the method was immunoSEQ multiplex PCR. Of about 72,000 clones in the sample, approximately 89% were seen once. Material: CD4+ or CD8+ T cells sorted from blood, obtained in a trial of the OX40 agonist ivuxolimab. The receptors here all came from an adult with an advanced solid tumor such as melanoma, head and neck, liver or kidney cancer.

This clone was recorded only once. The CDR3 DNA follows: TGTGCCAGCAGCGCCGGACAGCAGCAAGGGGCCCTCCACTTT. Translated, it gives CASSAGQQQGALHF. The J gene is TRBJ1-6, the V gene TRBV9; possible D gene TRBD1, 6 bases. The length of the CDR3 is 14 residues. The V end lost 3 bases, the J end lost 14 bases, and 18 bases lay between the germline ends. Germline lookup yields CDR1 SGDLS and CDR2 YYNGEE.

The J gene is TRBJ2-7, the V gene TRBV5-1; 10 bases match TRBD1. Germline assignment: CDR1 SGHRS and CDR2 YFSETQ. The CDR3 is made up of 13 amino acids. V shed 3 bases and J 6 bases; nucleotides not matched to a gene: 3. CDR3 region: CASSSRDRGEQYF. Here the CDR3 DNA reads TGCGCCAGCAGCTCCCGGGACAGGGGCGAGCAGTACTTC.

The chain has TRBV5-5 and TRBJ1-2; D ambiguous. CDR1 is SGHKS and CDR2 is YYEKEE in the germline V gene (reference sequence). This CDR3 is 12 amino acids long. V lost 4 bases and J lost 4, with 8 bases in between. In DNA, the CDR3 is TGTGCCAGCAGCCCTGGGTCCTATGGCTACACCTTC. Protein sequence: CASSPGSYGYTF. Full variable domain (remainder filled in from reference TRBV5-5 and TRBJ1-2): DAGVTQSPTHLIKTRGQQVTLRCSPISGHKSVSWYQQVLGQGPQFIFQYYEKEERGRGNFPDRFSARQFPNYSSELNVNALLLGDSALYLCASSPGSYGYTFGSGTRLTVV.

This chain connects TRBV7-9 to TRBJ2-1, with 9 nucleotides matching TRBD2. This CDR3 comprises 15 residues. Germline V gives CDR1 SEHNR, CDR2 FQNEAQ (reference sequence). V gave up 1 base and J gave up 4 bases; unmatched junction bases: 2. CDR3 nucleotides: TGTGCCAGCAGCTTAGGACTAGCGGATTACAATGAGCAGTTCTTC. This encodes CASSLGLADYNEQFF.

As DNA, the CDR3 is TGTGCCAGCAGCTGGAGGGGACAGGGGAACACTGAAGCTTTCTTT. As protein: CASSWRGQGNTEAFF. The chain carries TRBV6-6 and TRBJ1-1; TRBD1 aligns across 9 bases. The trim removed 6 bases at V and 1 base at J, leaving 6 bases unmatched. In germline, CDR1 is MNHNY, CDR2 SVGAGI (reference sequence). The CDR3 is made up of 15 amino acids.

The rearrangement uses TRBV4-1 and TRBJ1-1, with a tentative D call TRBD1 (5 bases). The germline gives CDR1 MGHRA, CDR2 YSYEKL. CDR3 length: 15 amino acids. V lost 3 bases and J 9 bases, leaving 20 bases between the germline ends. CDR3 sequence reads: CASSQALQEIGQAFF. The DNA of the CDR3 is TGCGCCAGCAGCCAGGCATTACAGGAAATCGGCCAAGCTTTCTTT.

The chain recombines TRBV7-9 with TRBJ2-5, with D hard to call. The CDR3 length is 14 residues. V lost 5 bases, J lost 5 bases, and 15 bases lay in between. Germline CDR1 is SEHNR and CDR2 is FQNEAQ (reference sequence). As DNA, the CDR3 is TGTGCCAGCAGCATATGGAGCCAAGGGGAGACCCAGTACTTC. It translates to CASSIWSQGETQYF. Full variable domain (remainder filled in from reference TRBV7-9 and TRBJ2-5): DTGVSQNPRHKITKRGQNVTFRCDPISEHNRLYWYRQTLGQGPEFLTYFQNEAQLEKSRLLSDRFSAERPKGSFSTLEIQRTEQGDSAMYLCASSIWSQGETQYFGPGTRLLVL.

The chain joins TRBV12-5 to TRBJ2-1, with TRBD2 identical over 13 bases. Germline values: CDR1 LGHNT, CDR2 FRNRAP. The CDR3 covers 17 residues. The ends lost 1 base at V and 6 bases at J; junction bases unmatched: 6. The CDR3 region has the DNA TGTGCTAGTGGTTTGGCCCCTACTAGCGGGGGGGCCAATGAGCAGTTCTTC. Its protein product is CASGLAPTSGGANEQFF.

The V and J genes are TRBV7-2 and TRBJ1-1; D gene unclear. Looked up from germline, CDR1 is SGHTA and CDR2 is FQGNSA. The CDR3 spans 13 residues. Trimming shortened V by 6 bases and J by 1 base, and 9 bases separated the two germline ends. The CDR3 reads CASSEQQNTEAFF. CDR3 coding DNA: TGTGCCAGCAGTGAACAGCAGAACACTGAAGCTTTCTTT.

The rearrangement uses TRBV28 and TRBJ1-3; D possibly corresponds to TRBD1 (5 bases). Germline-derived CDR1 and CDR2 are MDHEN and SYDVKM. This CDR3 is 15 amino acids long. V was shortened by 7 bases and J by 3 bases, with 16 bases between the two germline ends. The CDR3 here is CASKTGTQSGNTIYF. DNA of the CDR3: TGTGCCAGCAAAACAGGTACTCAAAGTGGAAACACCATATATTTT.

DNA for the CDR3: TGTGCCAGTAGCCCTCCTGGGCGGGAGAAGCAGTACTTC. The encoded protein is CASSPPGREKQYF. The chain links TRBV19 to TRBJ2-7, with 7 nucleotides matching TRBD2. The V segment lost 6 bases and the J segment 8 bases; nucleotides outside the gene matches: 10. Germline loops: CDR1 LNHDA, CDR2 SQIVND (reference sequence). This CDR3 region has 13 residues.

The chain couples TRBV7-8 to TRBJ1-6; tentatively, D is TRBD1 (5 bases). The germline V and J ends were trimmed by 4 bases and 6 bases, with 10 bases remaining between them. The CDR3 is 14 residues long. The V gene's germline CDR1 is SGHVS and CDR2 FQNEAQ. In DNA, the CDR3 is TGTGCCAGCAGCTCGGACGGGGGTAATTCACCCCTCCACTTT. This sequence encodes CASSSDGGNSPLHF.

V and J are TRBV10-3 and TRBJ2-7; 11 bases are a match to TRBD1. This CDR3 region has 14 residues. Germline CDR1 ENHRY, CDR2 SYGVKD. J was trimmed by 6 bases and V by 3 bases; bases with no gene match: 4. CDR3 amino acids: CAISEGTGGPEQYF. In nucleotides, the CDR3 is TGTGCCATCAGTGAAGGGACAGGGGGACCCGAGCAGTACTTC.

Details on this clone: Additional DNA sequences in this sample encode the identical CDR3. The genes are TRBV5-1 and TRBJ1-1; D possibly corresponds to TRBD1 (5 bases). CDR3 length: 14 amino acids. Per the germline V gene, CDR1 is SGHRS and CDR2 is YFSETQ. The V end was cut by 3 bases, the J end by 1 base, with 10 bases between. The CDR3 spells CASSSGPTNTEAFF. Written as DNA, the CDR3 is TGCGCCAGCAGCTCGGGACCGACGAACACTGAAGCTTTCTTT.